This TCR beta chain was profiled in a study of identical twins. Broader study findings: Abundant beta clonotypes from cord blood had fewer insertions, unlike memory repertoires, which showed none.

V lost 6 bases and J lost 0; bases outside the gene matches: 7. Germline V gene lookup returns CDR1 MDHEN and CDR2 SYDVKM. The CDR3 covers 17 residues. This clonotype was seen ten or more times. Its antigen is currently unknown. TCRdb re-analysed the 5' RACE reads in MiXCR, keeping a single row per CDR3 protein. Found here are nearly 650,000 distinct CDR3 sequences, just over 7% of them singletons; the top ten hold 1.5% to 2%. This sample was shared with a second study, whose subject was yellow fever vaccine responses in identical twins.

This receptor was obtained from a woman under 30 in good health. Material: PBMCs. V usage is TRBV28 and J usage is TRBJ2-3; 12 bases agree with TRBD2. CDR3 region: CASRIPGTSGSTDTQYF. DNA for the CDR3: TGTGCCAGCAGGATCCCCGGGACTAGCGGGAGCACAGATACGCAGTATTTT.